The clone carrying this TCR beta chain was detected only a few times. As yet, its antigen is unknown. Time point defined: neoterminal ileum biopsy at postoperative endoscopy, about 6 months after surgery. The data derive from a study of T cell repertoires in ileal Crohn's disease. Looking at the study overall: Surgery for a complication: stricturing in around 60%, penetrating in 39%. M6 samples are neoterminal ileum biopsies from postoperative colonoscopy. Study-level results: All patients with clonality above 26.8% had endoscopic recurrence.

Each sample's TCRB immunosequencing used about 470 nanograms of biopsy DNA. Assay: immunoSEQ multiplex PCR; the TCRdb copy retains only in-frame clones and omits some. The profile shows about 17,000 clones, 72% of them singletons. CDR1 is ENHRY, CDR2 SYGVKD, per germline. Trimming at V came to 0 bases and at J to 3 bases, leaving 1 base not matched to a gene. The CDR3 consists of 15 residues. The TCR originated in an adult with Crohn's disease. The sample comprised ileal tissue. The chain couples TRBV10-3 to TRBJ2-7, with 11 bases identical to TRBD2. The CDR3 DNA follows: TGTGCCATCAGTGAGTCGACTAGCGGGGTCTACGAGCAGTACTTC. Translated: CAISESTSGVYEQYF.